A selection of T cell receptor beta chains follows, all from one sample in a study of OX40 agonist ivuxolimab in advanced cancers. Sequencing was performed with immunoSEQ multiplex PCR; in TCRdb, only in-frame clones are kept and a portion is missing. The sample lists 75,000 to 95,000 clones, less than 85% occurring once. This sample comprised CD4+ or CD8+ T cells sorted from blood, obtained in a trial of the OX40 agonist ivuxolimab. Receptor source: an adult with an advanced solid tumor such as melanoma, head and neck, liver or kidney cancer. Both conserved end residues are part of each CDR3. Some rows have no size entry. The others give once, few or many, or a class for an expanded clone.

V,size,J,CDR3
TRBV7-9,NA,TRBJ2-3,CASSSGLAGLSTQYF
TRBV7-6,NA,TRBJ2-5,CASSKQGRETQYF
TRBV5-1,NA,TRBJ1-1,CASSLGSGPTEAFF
TRBV7-2,NA,TRBJ2-5,CASSLGDRDQETQYF
TRBV21-1,NA,TRBJ2-3,CASPLGGTDTQYF
TRBV9,NA,TRBJ1-6,CASSVSGKDSPLHF
TRBV7-8,NA,TRBJ2-7,CASSDTRTGGEQYF
TRBV29-1,NA,TRBJ2-7,CSVVGNGPPYEQYF
TRBV7-2,NA,TRBJ2-3,CASSPQWADTQYF
TRBV7-2,NA,TRBJ2-5,CASSLAGAITETQYF
TRBV5-4,NA,TRBJ2-3,CASILAGGATDTQYF
TRBV9,NA,TRBJ2-1,CASSVGRGRSSYNEQFF
TRBV6-6,NA,TRBJ1-2,CASSLDTNNYGYTF
TRBV5-1,NA,TRBJ2-5,CASSLMGETQYF
TRBV19,once,TRBJ2-2,CASTPSEMNTGELFF
TRBV18,NA,TRBJ2-3,CASSPSDRTSTDTQYF
TRBV18,few,TRBJ1-4,CASSPLEGAFEKLFF
TRBV7-9,NA,TRBJ1-5,CASSFGAGQPQHF
TRBV6-5,NA,TRBJ1-2,CASRSERNLDGYTF
TRBV4-1,few,TRBJ2-3,CASSPGQITDTQYF
TRBV30,many,TRBJ2-7,CAWDRVIGDEQYF
TRBV7-8,NA,TRBJ1-2,CASSPNGRDGYTF
TRBV19,NA,TRBJ1-2,CASSNPSDRGLYGYTF
TRBV28,NA,TRBJ1-5,CASSRGGGTGQPQHF
TRBV30,NA,TRBJ1-2,CAWNSQGAVVFRYGYTF
TRBV19,few,TRBJ1-1,CASSIRQVEAFF
TRBV5-1,few,TRBJ2-7,CASSPGTADYEQYF
TRBV18,few,TRBJ1-1,CASSPDRVGAFF
TRBV10-3,NA,TRBJ2-7,CAIKGLGQDPKDEQYF
TRBV9,NA,TRBJ2-7,CASSLTGHYSYEQYF
TRBV10-3,NA,TRBJ1-1,CAISPENTEAFF
TRBV5-1,NA,TRBJ2-1,CASSPGTGSYNEQFF
TRBV9,NA,TRBJ1-5,CASSVKATQLNQPQHF
TRBV7-5,NA,TRBJ2-7,CARSLWLDYEQYF
TRBV29-1,NA,TRBJ1-1,CSVRGQGRTEAFF
TRBV12-5,NA,TRBJ2-3,CASGLETDTQYF
TRBV7-6,NA,TRBJ2-7,CASSLVAGLGSYEQYF
TRBV6-1,NA,TRBJ2-3,CASSERLAGGEDTQYF
TRBV30,once,TRBJ1-5,CAWSRDRLQPQHF
TRBV5-8,NA,TRBJ2-5,CASSVNRGRETQYF
TRBV11-2,few,TRBJ1-4,CASSLEYRTGREKLFF
TRBV19,NA,TRBJ1-1,CASRITGDTEAFF
TRBV6-1,NA,TRBJ1-3,CASSDSPNSGNTIYF
TRBV11-3,NA,TRBJ2-7,CASSLGLSGEQYF
TRBV6-5,NA,TRBJ2-1,CASKLGREFF
TRBV7-2,NA,TRBJ2-7,CASSLARTGIETYEQYF
TRBV5-1,NA,TRBJ2-1,CASSWVAGYNEQFF
TRBV5-1,once,TRBJ1-2,CASSLGGVGYGYTF
TRBV6-6,NA,TRBJ2-7,CASSYRQGWGEQYF
TRBV10-3,NA,TRBJ2-3,CAISDRVTDTQYF
TRBV21-1,NA,TRBJ2-1,CASSKSNIDRGPLTRSSYNEQFF
TRBV11-2,NA,TRBJ2-1,CASSQDTFREQFF
TRBV5-1,NA,TRBJ2-7,CASSAVGPYEQYF
TRBV5-4,few,TRBJ1-2,CASSFLGARREIGYTF
TRBV7-9,NA,TRBJ1-2,CASSHSGTGNGYTF
TRBV6-5,NA,TRBJ1-4,CASSPGQFNEKLFF
TRBV4-1,once,TRBJ2-3,CASSQETRSTDTQYF
TRBV6-5,once,TRBJ1-2,CASSQGAYGYTF
TRBV7-9,NA,TRBJ2-4,CASSLAGQMKLAKNIQYF